This TCR beta chain comes out of a study of cytomegalovirus exposure and HLA in healthy donors (dated by TCRdb to 2017 to 2019). At the level of the whole study: According to an earlier analysis of around 600 of the donors, about 190 million T cells yielded 90 million to 130 million unique TCR beta sequences and 276 Gb of sequence data. Using immunosequencing, the study profiled T cell repertoires from 550 to 750 subjects and related those repertoires to cytomegalovirus serostatus. An early release that covered about 600 HLA-typed donors contained about 300 gigabases of sequencing data and 80 million or so unique TCR sequences. Roughly 5 DR-DQ haplotypes were handled as single units for association and clustering, since linkage in the cohort was strong. Typing coverage varied by locus: about 620-630 donors for A, B, C, DRB1 and DQB1; approximately 500 for DQA1; around 570 for DPA1; some 470 for DPB1. HLA typing covered class I and class II loci at four-digit resolution. Genome-wide SNP genotypes for about 65% of the 666 donors were used in a later genetic analysis, which treated that subset as a discovery cohort. In an earlier analysis of about 590 of the donors, high-throughput TCR beta sequencing was used to judge whether each TCR beta V gene segment behaved as functional or pseudogenic. A separate validation cohort of about 110 different subjects was used in addition to the roughly 620-subject first cohort. The study was designed to test whether signatures of past pathogen exposure could be identified by cataloging public T cell receptors. Alongside the repertoire data, information on donor age, sex, ethnicity and CMV serostatus was compiled. Of the approximately 400 genotyped donors, 65% to 90% were placed in the genetic ancestry cluster associated with self-reported Caucasian donors. A later analysis re-analyzed previously published TCR beta repertoires from about 730 donors and added high-resolution HLA genotyping to study TCR occurrence patterns. Across about 380 genotyped donors of the cohort, an average of approximately 240,000 unique TCR beta nucleotide sequences per donor were sequenced, and approximately 17% of those sequences were non-productive. To predict cytomegalovirus infection status, the study brought together high-throughput TCR immunosequencing, statistical association of individual TCRs with disease status, and machine learning. The later analysis used no new phenotypic data to find candidate immune exposures, relying instead on TCR beta sequences and their occurrence across donors. All discovery cohort repertoires had been generated on a single sequencing platform.

Receptor libraries were prepared by the immunoSEQ multiplex PCR assay. For the multiplex PCR, a mixture combining 60 forward primers for TCR Vbeta segments and 13 reverse primers for TCR Jbeta segments was used. The CDR3 region of rearranged TCR beta genes was amplified from genomic DNA by a multiplex PCR assay. The Illumina HiSeq System was used to sequence the amplified TCR beta libraries as 87-base-pair reads. Per the original workflow: A later analysis tallied around 87 million unique TCR beta chains across the 666 repertoires, and approximately 12 million of those chains were shared by two or more donors. Raw reads were error-corrected and collapsed into unique sequences with a nearest-neighbor algorithm that merged closely related sequences to remove PCR and sequencing errors. CDR3 sequences were aligned to IMGT reference sequences to assign V, D and J gene segments. For a sequence to be retained, a match of at least six nucleotides was required to both a V gene segment and a J gene segment. A rearrangement counted as productive if the CDR3 had no stop codons and remained in frame with V and J, and every other rearrangement counted as non-productive. Following IMGT convention, CDR3 was defined as the stretch from the second conserved V-encoded cysteine to the conserved J-encoded phenylalanine. The earlier analysis of roughly 590 of the donors excluded sequences that lacked an unambiguous match to a single V gene segment. In an earlier analysis of 587 of the donors, V segments were called functional above 56.7% productive rearrangements and were called segregating when the between-donor standard deviation exceeded 5%. A statistical classification framework was built to diagnose cytomegalovirus status from the catalog of TCR beta chain sequences. A later analysis assigned V and J genes by comparing TCR nucleotide sequences with IMGT/GENE-DB human TR gene sequences. In a later analysis, CDR3 sequences and most-parsimonious VDJ recombination scenarios were assigned using the TCRdist pipeline. In a later analysis, each TCR beta chain was defined by its CDR3 amino acid sequence together with its V-gene family, and reads without a unique V-gene family were excluded. A later analysis removed 592 highly shared, low-generation-probability nucleotide sequences to deal with suspected cross-contamination and a sequencing artifact. In a later analysis, a clonal expansion index was calculated for each public chain from normalized within-repertoire ranks of inferred template counts. A later analysis computed generation probabilities with a VDJ recombination model fitted to out-of-frame rearrangements, and checked the results against IGoR. Hypergeometric tests were used in a later analysis to score TCR-TCR, TCR-HLA and TCR-CMV co-occurrence, with a repertoire-size bias correction applied to the TCR pairs. False discovery rates were estimated in a later analysis by permuting HLA or CMV assignments 20 times. A later analysis grouped co-occurring TCRs with DBSCAN, adding TCRdist sequence similarity when clustering within HLA-allele-positive subsets. For co-occurrence clustering, repertoires with fewer than 30,000 or more than 120,000 public chains were excluded, along with 4 to 6 repertoires with anomalous nucleotide sharing. TCRdb's version of the immuneACCESS table is confined to in-frame rearrangements and falls short of the full clone set. An unresolved V gene accounts for under half of the shortfall where checked; the remainder is of unknown origin. V and J calls plus clone size are reproduced from that table; the DNA served to infer D and trimming. The sample table records approximately 250,000 clones; around 78% of these occur just once. The ten top clones hold approximately 0.47% of the sample.

In the case of this clone: The clone's antigen remains unknown. One base away there is no much larger clone; base qualities are not given.

The cohort comprised some 700 healthy bone marrow donors. All cohort members were sampled while nominally healthy, although unrecorded immune exposures were likely present. The donor tested CMV seronegative, placing the donor among the 350 to 400 seronegative members of the cohort. Every donor gave a peripheral blood sample, and the peripheral blood mononuclear cells from that sample were used for TCR beta sequencing. The Qiagen DNeasy Blood Extraction Kit was used to extract genomic DNA from the blood cell samples. The research as a whole found: The sequencing pipeline was judged likely to have produced a cluster of highly shared sequence variants as a technical artifact. A later analysis found that HLA-associated TCR beta chains were more clonally expanded and had lower generation probabilities than equally common non-associated chains. Because HLA typing was missing for some donors at each locus, association tests included only the typed subset. In a later analysis, several top co-occurrence clusters were reported to appear linked to parvovirus B19, influenza, CMV and Epstein-Barr virus. The classifier was reported to diagnose cytomegalovirus status with high specificity and sensitivity in both the original cohort and the validation cohort. A total of fewer than 200 TCR beta chains were listed by the study as associated with cytomegalovirus. Linkage disequilibrium might explain the correlated functional status among segregating V segments, but an unknown experimental factor could not be excluded. It was suggested by the authors that the approach could potentially be generalized to other disease states and immunological phenotypes. In a later genetic analysis, fewer N-insertions in productive TCRs were reported among donors in an Asian-associated ancestry cluster than the roughly 700-donor mean. The cohort was sequenced for TCR beta chains only, and without alpha or paired-chain data the features that could be detected were limited. While some public TCRs were present in many individuals, most TCR sequences turned up only very rarely across donors. A further reported finding was that TCR beta sequences accurately predicted the HLA-A and HLA-B alleles for most subjects in the first cohort. At a false discovery rate of 0.05, a later analysis linked 16,951 TCR beta sequences to specific HLA alleles. Most CMV-associated TCR beta chains appeared to be HLA-restricted in a later analysis, and the HLA associations seemed to be driven largely by CMV exposure. When HLA alleles, especially DR and DQ, strongly co-occurred, TCR associations were difficult to assign to individual alleles. A later analysis found that TCR association rates varied across HLA loci, with DRB1 alleles showing the most associated TCRs and HLA-C alleles the fewest. About 17 rarely observed V segments, including chromosome 9 orphons, were excluded from the earlier analysis of several hundred of the donors because counts were too low. In an earlier analysis of fewer than 700 of the donors, most TCR beta V segments appeared in productive rearrangements about 87% or about 30% of the time, broadly matching IMGT annotations. A later genetic analysis associated a missense DCLRE1C variant with V-gene and J-gene trimming of TCR beta chains, and an independent cohort replicated the association. Sequencing depth was assumed to be roughly uniform across donors in the presence/absence analyses, though that assumption may not hold. CMV serostatus was the only immune exposure information available for the cohort. A few of the identified cytomegalovirus-associated TCR beta chains were confirmed in vitro to be specific for cytomegalovirus antigens.

The TCR originated in a boy younger than 18 in good health and CMV-seronegative. The sample consisted of PBMCs.

The nucleotide sequence is given as TGTGCCAGCAGCTTCAGGGCTGGTGAGCAGTTCTTC. The translation is CASSFRAGEQFF. The chain links TRBV11-2 with TRBJ2-1; a tentative D match to TRBD1 spans 5 bases. Its CDR3 holds 12 amino acids, cysteine through phenylalanine. This entry keeps only the CDR3 DNA: 36 bases, framed from base 1. The junction carries 9 bases between V and J, which are trimmed by 3 bases and 9 bases respectively. In the germline V gene, CDR1 corresponds to SGHAT and CDR2 to FQNNGV. With all but the CDR3 taken from the reference TRBV11-2 and TRBJ2-1 genes, the full variable domain is: EAGVAQSPRYKIIEKRQSVAFWCNPISGHATLYWYQQILGQGPKLLIQFQNNGVVDDSQLPKDRFSAERLKGVDSTLKIQPAKLEDSAVYLCASSFRAGEQFFGPGTRLTVL.